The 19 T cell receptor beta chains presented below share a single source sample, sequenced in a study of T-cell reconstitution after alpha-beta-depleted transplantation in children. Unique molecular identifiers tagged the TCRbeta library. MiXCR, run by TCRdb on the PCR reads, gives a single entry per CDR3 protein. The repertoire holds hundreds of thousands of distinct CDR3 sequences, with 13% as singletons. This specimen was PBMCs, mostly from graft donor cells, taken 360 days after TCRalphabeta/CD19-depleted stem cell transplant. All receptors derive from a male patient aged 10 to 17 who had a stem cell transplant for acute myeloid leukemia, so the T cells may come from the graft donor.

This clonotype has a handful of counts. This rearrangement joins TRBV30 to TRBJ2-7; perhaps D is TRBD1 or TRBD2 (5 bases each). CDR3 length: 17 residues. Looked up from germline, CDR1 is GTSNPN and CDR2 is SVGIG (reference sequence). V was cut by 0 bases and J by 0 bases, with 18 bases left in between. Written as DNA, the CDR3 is TGTGCCTGGAGTGTACTGCCGGGACGCAGGAGCTCCTACGAGCAGTACTTC. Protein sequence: CAWSVLPGRRSSYEQYF.

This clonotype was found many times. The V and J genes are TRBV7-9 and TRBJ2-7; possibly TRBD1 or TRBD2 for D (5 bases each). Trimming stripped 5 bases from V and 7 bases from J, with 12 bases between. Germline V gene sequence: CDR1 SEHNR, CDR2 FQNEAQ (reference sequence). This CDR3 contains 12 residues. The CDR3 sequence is CASSRLGGEQYF. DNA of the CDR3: TGTGCCAGCAGCCGACTTGGGGGAGAGCAGTACTTC.

In DNA form, the CDR3 reads TGTGCCAGCAGGAAAGGACTAGCGGGTGAGACCCAGTACTTC. Its protein product is CASRKGLAGETQYF. The chain has TRBV2 and TRBJ2-5; 11 positions agree with TRBD2. This CDR3 has 14 amino acids. Germline V gives CDR1 SNHLY, CDR2 FYNNEI. V dropped 6 bases and J dropped 5; count of bases not matched to a gene: 5.

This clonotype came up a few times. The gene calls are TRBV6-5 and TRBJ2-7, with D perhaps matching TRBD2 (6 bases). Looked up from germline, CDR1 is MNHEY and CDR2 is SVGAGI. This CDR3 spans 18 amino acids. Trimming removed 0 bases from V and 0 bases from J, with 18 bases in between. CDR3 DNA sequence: TGTGCCAGCAGTTACTCACAAGGGACCGCCGGGGGCTCCTACGAGCAGTACTTC. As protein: CASSYSQGTAGGSYEQYF.

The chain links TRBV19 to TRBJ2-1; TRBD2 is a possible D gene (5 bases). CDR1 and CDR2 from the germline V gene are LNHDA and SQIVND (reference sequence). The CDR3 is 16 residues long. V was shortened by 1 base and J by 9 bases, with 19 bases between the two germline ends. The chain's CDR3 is CASSIGRLASPSEQFF. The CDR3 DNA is TGTGCCAGTAGTATAGGGAGGCTAGCAAGTCCAAGTGAGCAGTTCTTC.

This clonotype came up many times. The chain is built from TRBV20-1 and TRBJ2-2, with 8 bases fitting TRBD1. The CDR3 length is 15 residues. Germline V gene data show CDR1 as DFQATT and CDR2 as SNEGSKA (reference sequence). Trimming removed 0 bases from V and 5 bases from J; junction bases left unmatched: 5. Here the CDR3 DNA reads TGCAGTGCTAGAGATCGCAGGGGGCTGACCGGGGAGCTGTTTTTT. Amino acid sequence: CSARDRRGLTGELFF.

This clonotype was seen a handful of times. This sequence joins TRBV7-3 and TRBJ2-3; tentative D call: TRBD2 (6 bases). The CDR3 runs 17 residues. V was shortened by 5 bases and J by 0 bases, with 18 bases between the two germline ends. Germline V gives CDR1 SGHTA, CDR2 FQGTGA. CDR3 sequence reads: CASSPWGGGGSTDTQYF. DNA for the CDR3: TGTGCCAGCAGCCCGTGGGGCGGAGGAGGGAGCACAGATACGCAGTATTTT.

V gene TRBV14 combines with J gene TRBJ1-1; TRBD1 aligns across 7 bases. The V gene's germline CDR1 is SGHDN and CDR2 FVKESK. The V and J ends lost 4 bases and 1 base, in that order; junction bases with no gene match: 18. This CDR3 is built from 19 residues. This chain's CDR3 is CASSLLFGEQGRSNTEAFF. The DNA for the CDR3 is TGTGCCAGCAGCCTCCTTTTTGGTGAACAGGGGAGGTCGAACACTGAAGCTTTCTTT.

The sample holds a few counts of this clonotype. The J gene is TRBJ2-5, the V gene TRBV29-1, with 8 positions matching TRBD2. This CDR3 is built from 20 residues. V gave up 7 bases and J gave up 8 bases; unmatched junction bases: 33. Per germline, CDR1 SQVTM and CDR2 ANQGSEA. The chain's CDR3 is CSAKKTSTPGWTSLVETQYF. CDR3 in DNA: TGCAGCGCTAAAAAAACATCGACTCCAGGTTGGACTAGCCTAGTAGAAACCCAGTACTTC.

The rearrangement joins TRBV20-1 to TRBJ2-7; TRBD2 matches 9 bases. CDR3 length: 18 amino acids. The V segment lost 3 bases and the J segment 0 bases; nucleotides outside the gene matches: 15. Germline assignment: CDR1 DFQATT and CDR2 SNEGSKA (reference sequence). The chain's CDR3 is CSASRRLAESHFSYEQYF. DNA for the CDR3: TGCAGTGCTAGCCGGAGACTAGCGGAGTCCCACTTCTCCTACGAGCAGTACTTC.

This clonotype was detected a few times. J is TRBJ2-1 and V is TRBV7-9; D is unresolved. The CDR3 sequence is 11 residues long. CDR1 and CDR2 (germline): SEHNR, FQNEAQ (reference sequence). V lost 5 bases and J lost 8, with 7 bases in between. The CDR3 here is CASSVVDEQFF. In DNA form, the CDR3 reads TGTGCCAGCAGCGTAGTAGATGAGCAGTTCTTC.

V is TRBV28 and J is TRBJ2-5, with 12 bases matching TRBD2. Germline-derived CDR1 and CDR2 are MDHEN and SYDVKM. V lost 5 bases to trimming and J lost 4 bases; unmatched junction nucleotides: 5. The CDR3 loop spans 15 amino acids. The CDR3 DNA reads TGTGCCAGCAGTCACCCGGGACTAGCGGGAGAGACCCAGTACTTC. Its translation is CASSHPGLAGETQYF.

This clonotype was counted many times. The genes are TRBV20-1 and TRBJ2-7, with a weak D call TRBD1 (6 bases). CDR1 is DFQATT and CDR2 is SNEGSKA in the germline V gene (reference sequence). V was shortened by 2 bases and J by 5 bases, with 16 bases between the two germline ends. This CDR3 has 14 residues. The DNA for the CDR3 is TGCAGTGCTAGAACGGCCAGGGGAAGGAACGAGCAGTACTTC. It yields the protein CSARTARGRNEQYF.

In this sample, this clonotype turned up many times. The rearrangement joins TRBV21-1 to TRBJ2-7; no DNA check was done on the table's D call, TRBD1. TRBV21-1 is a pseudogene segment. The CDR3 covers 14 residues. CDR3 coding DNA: TGTGCCAGCAGCAAAGGGGGACAGGGGTACGAGCAGTACTTC. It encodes CASSKGGQGYEQYF.

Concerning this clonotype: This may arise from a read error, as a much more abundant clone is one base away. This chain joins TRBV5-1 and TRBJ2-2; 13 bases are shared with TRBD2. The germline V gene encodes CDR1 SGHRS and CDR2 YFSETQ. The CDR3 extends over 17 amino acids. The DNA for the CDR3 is TGCGCCAGCAGCCCCGGGACTAGCGGGATGAACACCTGGGAGCTGTTTTTT. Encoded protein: CASSPGTSGMNTWELFF.

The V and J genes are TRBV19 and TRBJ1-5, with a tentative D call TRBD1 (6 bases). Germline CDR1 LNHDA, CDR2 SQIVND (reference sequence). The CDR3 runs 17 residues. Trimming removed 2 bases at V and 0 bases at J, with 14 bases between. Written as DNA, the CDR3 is TGTGCCAGTAGTATACTTACAGGGACCTATAGCAATCAGCCCCAGCATTTT. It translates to CASSILTGTYSNQPQHF.

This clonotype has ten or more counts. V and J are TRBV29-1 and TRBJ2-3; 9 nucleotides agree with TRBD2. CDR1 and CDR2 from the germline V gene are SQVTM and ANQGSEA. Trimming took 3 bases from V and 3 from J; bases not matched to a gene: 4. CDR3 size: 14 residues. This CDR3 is CSVEWREGTDTQYF. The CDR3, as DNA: TGCAGCGTTGAGTGGCGGGAGGGTACAGATACGCAGTATTTT.

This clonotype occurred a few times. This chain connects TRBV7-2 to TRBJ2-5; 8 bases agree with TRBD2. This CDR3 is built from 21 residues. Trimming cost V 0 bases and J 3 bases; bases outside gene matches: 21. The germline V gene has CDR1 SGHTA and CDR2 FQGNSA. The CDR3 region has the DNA TGTGCCAGCAGCTTAGCGGTTCGGCAGGGGTTTTTGGAGCGGGGGAAAGAGACCCAGTACTTC. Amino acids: CASSLAVRQGFLERGKETQYF.

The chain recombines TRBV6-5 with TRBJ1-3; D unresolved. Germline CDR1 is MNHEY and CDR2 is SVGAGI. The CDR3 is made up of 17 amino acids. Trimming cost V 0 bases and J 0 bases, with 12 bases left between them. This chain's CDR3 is CASSYSGSQISGNTIYF. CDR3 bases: TGTGCCAGCAGTTACTCCGGCAGCCAAATCTCTGGAAACACCATATATTTT.